Sequencing of this T cell receptor beta chain was carried out in a study of somatic mutations in cytotoxic T cells in rheumatoid arthritis. Study context: In some cases, T-cell populations stained with V beta antibodies were flow-sorted at nearly 100% purity, and these included V beta1+ cells sequenced for TCRB. Whole-study results and caveats: Per patient, the largest CD8+ clone was found to exceed 20% of CD8+ cells in about an eighth of the roughly 60 cases. A rise in CD8+ clonality with age was seen in rheumatoid arthritis patients but not in healthy controls.

CDR1 and CDR2 from the germline V gene are MNHNS and SASEGT. With 11 bases removed from V and 0 bases from J, the gap between germline ends came to 13 bases. The CDR3 has 13 residues. Of note for this clone: The target antigen is unknown.

This table comes from immunoSEQ multiplex PCR, and its TCRdb copy is limited to in-frame clones, with some not included. The repertoire holds 17,000 or so clones, with about three quarters as singletons. This TCR was recovered from an adult with rheumatoid arthritis. This chain uses TRBV6-1 with TRBJ1-2; tentative D call: TRBD1 (5 bases). Sequencing used CD8+ T cells sorted from blood. As DNA, the CDR3 is TGTGCCTTTCGACAGAACTCTAACTATGGCTACACCTTC. As protein: CAFRQNSNYGYTF.